This T cell receptor beta chain was identified in a study of T-cell memory formation after mild COVID-19. Whole-study context: TCR clusters were mostly donor specific.

MiXCR, applied by TCRdb to the 5' RACE reads, yields one record per CDR3 protein. The sample includes roughly 400,000 distinct CDR3 sequences, over 15% of them seen just once. This CDR3 comprises 14 residues. From germline, CDR1 is SGHAT and CDR2 FQDESV (reference sequence). V lost 4 bases and J lost 7, with 17 bases in between. The origin of this receptor is a man between 18 and 35 years old who had mild COVID-19 (a few samples of this study predate the infection). Cell type and time point are not known. The material sequenced was PBMCs or a T cell subset sorted from them (not recorded which). The J gene is TRBJ2-7, the V gene TRBV11-1; maybe TRBD2 (5 bases). CDR3 protein: CASSSRVQSWEQYF. CDR3 in DNA: TGTGCCAGCAGCTCGCGGGTGCAAAGCTGGGAGCAGTACTTC.